These T cell receptor beta chains were read from a single sample in a study of early T cells in non-severe SARS-CoV-2 infection. Each CDR3 protein gets one entry after TCRdb re-called the 5' RACE reads with MiXCR. This sample carries roughly 20,000 distinct CDR3 sequences, around 4% of them seen once, and the ten largest clones take roughly 1.5%. Sequences were obtained from whole blood. The receptors were gathered from an adult who was a healthcare worker with PCR-confirmed SARS-CoV-2 infection or an uninfected control (not recorded which). The CDR3 runs from the conserved cysteine through the conserved F or W. Each record gives: J gene, clone size, V gene, CDR3 protein. The size of a clone is reported for some rows only, either as once, few or many, or as a class for expanded clones.

j_gene: TRBJ2-5; abundance: many; v_gene: TRBV12-3/TRBV12-4; CDR3aa: CASSINSAETQYF
j_gene: TRBJ2-5; abundance: NA; v_gene: TRBV4-3; CDR3aa: CASSQDHRREETQYF
j_gene: TRBJ2-2; abundance: many; v_gene: TRBV2; CDR3aa: CASSRQGRSTGELFF
j_gene: TRBJ2-3; abundance: many; v_gene: TRBV5-6; CDR3aa: CASSLGNTDTQYF
j_gene: TRBJ2-1; abundance: many; v_gene: TRBV3-1; CDR3aa: CASSRAGGPSNEQFF
j_gene: TRBJ2-1; abundance: few; v_gene: TRBV6-2/TRBV6-3; CDR3aa: CASSSTNYNEQFF
j_gene: TRBJ2-5; abundance: few; v_gene: TRBV24-1; CDR3aa: CATTGDQETQYF
j_gene: TRBJ2-7; abundance: NA; v_gene: TRBV30; CDR3aa: CAHNSQRWKEQYF
j_gene: TRBJ2-7; abundance: many; v_gene: TRBV12-3/TRBV12-4; CDR3aa: CASRRDGPYEQYF
j_gene: TRBJ1-1; abundance: many; v_gene: TRBV12-3/TRBV12-4; CDR3aa: CASSLEGGTEAFF
j_gene: TRBJ2-3; abundance: many; v_gene: TRBV12-3/TRBV12-4; CDR3aa: CASSLREGTDTQYF
j_gene: TRBJ1-1; abundance: many; v_gene: TRBV19; CDR3aa: CASSPSQGQGYAEAFF
j_gene: TRBJ2-1; abundance: many; v_gene: TRBV12-3/TRBV12-4; CDR3aa: CASRIYRLAESSYNEQFF
j_gene: TRBJ2-3; abundance: NA; v_gene: TRBV12-3/TRBV12-4; CDR3aa: CASSTSGTDTQYF
j_gene: TRBJ2-2; abundance: NA; v_gene: TRBV7-3; CDR3aa: CASSLGPGQGTGELFF
j_gene: TRBJ2-4; abundance: many; v_gene: TRBV5-6; CDR3aa: CASSRMGAKNIQYF
j_gene: TRBJ2-5; abundance: few; v_gene: TRBV7-8; CDR3aa: CASSFELAAETQYF
j_gene: TRBJ2-1; abundance: NA; v_gene: TRBV11-2; CDR3aa: CASSLAGRINEQFF
j_gene: TRBJ2-5; abundance: NA; v_gene: TRBV18; CDR3aa: CASSGDGQETQYF
j_gene: TRBJ2-3; abundance: many; v_gene: TRBV11-3; CDR3aa: CASSLQRGTDTQYF
j_gene: TRBJ2-3; abundance: many; v_gene: TRBV20-1; CDR3aa: CSARGTTTPDTQYF
j_gene: TRBJ1-2; abundance: many; v_gene: TRBV6-5; CDR3aa: CASTPTGGPAVYGYTF
j_gene: TRBJ1-5; abundance: many; v_gene: TRBV7-2; CDR3aa: CASSLGGSGTGQPQHF
j_gene: TRBJ1-5; abundance: medium-sized; v_gene: TRBV19; CDR3aa: CASSEEGQNQPQHF
j_gene: TRBJ2-7; abundance: many; v_gene: TRBV11-2; CDR3aa: CASSLVRGSSYEQYF
j_gene: TRBJ1-1; abundance: many; v_gene: TRBV30; CDR3aa: CAWSGNMNTEAFF
j_gene: TRBJ2-3; abundance: many; v_gene: TRBV5-1; CDR3aa: CASSLGFGGDTQYF
j_gene: TRBJ1-5; abundance: many; v_gene: TRBV5-6; CDR3aa: CASSLGPAQPQHF
j_gene: TRBJ2-3; abundance: many; v_gene: TRBV11-2; CDR3aa: CASDSGDPRRGSTDTQYF
j_gene: TRBJ1-1; abundance: NA; v_gene: TRBV11-2; CDR3aa: CASSLDWEGTNTEAFF
j_gene: TRBJ2-7; abundance: NA; v_gene: TRBV2; CDR3aa: CASSPDYASYEQYF
j_gene: TRBJ1-1; abundance: few; v_gene: TRBV18; CDR3aa: CASSPRVSQGNTEAFF
j_gene: TRBJ2-5; abundance: many; v_gene: TRBV18; CDR3aa: CASSLDLAGDETQYF
j_gene: TRBJ2-1; abundance: many; v_gene: TRBV7-9; CDR3aa: CASSLANSHSYNEQFF
j_gene: TRBJ1-2; abundance: many; v_gene: TRBV7-9; CDR3aa: CASSPPQGGVYGYTF
j_gene: TRBJ2-5; abundance: many; v_gene: TRBV20-1; CDR3aa: CSARASGEETQYF
j_gene: TRBJ1-3; abundance: many; v_gene: TRBV4-3; CDR3aa: CASSQGRAGNTIYF
j_gene: TRBJ1-3; abundance: many; v_gene: TRBV6-5; CDR3aa: CASSYSDLKRLTENTIYF
j_gene: TRBJ2-7; abundance: many; v_gene: TRBV30; CDR3aa: CAWHRGYEQYF
j_gene: TRBJ1-5; abundance: many; v_gene: TRBV10-3; CDR3aa: CAISESQGAGQPQHF
j_gene: TRBJ2-5; abundance: few; v_gene: TRBV20-1; CDR3aa: CSALAPYGETQYF
j_gene: TRBJ2-3; abundance: many; v_gene: TRBV20-1; CDR3aa: CSAQLQGRKQYF
j_gene: TRBJ1-5; abundance: many; v_gene: TRBV6-1; CDR3aa: CASSEAWWDDSNQPQHF
j_gene: TRBJ1-1; abundance: medium-sized; v_gene: TRBV11-2; CDR3aa: CASSSQGGRTEAFF
j_gene: TRBJ2-3; abundance: NA; v_gene: TRBV7-2; CDR3aa: CASSLGGSDTDTQYF
j_gene: TRBJ2-7; abundance: many; v_gene: TRBV11-2; CDR3aa: CASSPELIAYEQYF
j_gene: TRBJ2-1; abundance: many; v_gene: TRBV12-3/TRBV12-4; CDR3aa: CASSQPDPRANEQFF
j_gene: TRBJ1-5; abundance: medium-sized; v_gene: TRBV5-5; CDR3aa: CASSLGLVNQPQHF
j_gene: TRBJ2-7; abundance: few; v_gene: TRBV7-9; CDR3aa: CASSLAGTVYEQYF
j_gene: TRBJ1-3; abundance: few; v_gene: TRBV11-3; CDR3aa: CASSLAEGNTIYF
j_gene: TRBJ1-4; abundance: many; v_gene: TRBV4-2; CDR3aa: CASSQPQTGGNEKLFF
j_gene: TRBJ1-5; abundance: many; v_gene: TRBV18; CDR3aa: CASSRDAARYQPQHF